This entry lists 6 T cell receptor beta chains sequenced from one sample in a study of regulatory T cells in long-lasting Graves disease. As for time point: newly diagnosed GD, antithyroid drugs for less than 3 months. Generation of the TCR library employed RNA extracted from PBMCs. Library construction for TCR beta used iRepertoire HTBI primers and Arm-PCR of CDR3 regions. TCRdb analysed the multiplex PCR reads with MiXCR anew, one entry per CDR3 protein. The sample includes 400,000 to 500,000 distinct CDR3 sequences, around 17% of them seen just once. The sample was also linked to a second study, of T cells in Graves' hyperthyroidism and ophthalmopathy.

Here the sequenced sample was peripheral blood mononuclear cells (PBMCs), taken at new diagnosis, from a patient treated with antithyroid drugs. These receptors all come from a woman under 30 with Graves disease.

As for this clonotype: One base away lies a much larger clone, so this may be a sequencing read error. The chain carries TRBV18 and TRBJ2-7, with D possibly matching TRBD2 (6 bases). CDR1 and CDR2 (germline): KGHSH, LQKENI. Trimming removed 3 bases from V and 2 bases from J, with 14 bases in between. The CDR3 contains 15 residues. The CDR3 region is CASSPQPGLTYEQYF. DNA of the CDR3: TGTGCCAGCTCACCTCAGCCGGGACTGACCTACGAGCAGTACTTC.

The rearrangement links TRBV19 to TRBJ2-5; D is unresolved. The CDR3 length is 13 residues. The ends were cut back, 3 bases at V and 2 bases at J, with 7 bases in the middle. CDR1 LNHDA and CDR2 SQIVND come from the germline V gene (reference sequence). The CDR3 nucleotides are TGTGCCAGTAGTATTTCTACTCAAGAGACCCAGTACTTC. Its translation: CASSISTQETQYF.

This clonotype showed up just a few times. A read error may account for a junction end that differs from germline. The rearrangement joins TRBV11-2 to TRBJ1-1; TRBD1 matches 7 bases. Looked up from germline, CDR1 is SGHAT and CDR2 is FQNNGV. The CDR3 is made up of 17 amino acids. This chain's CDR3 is CASSQDPGRGQNTEAFF. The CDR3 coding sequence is TGCGCCAGCAGCCAAGACCCCGGGAGGGGGCAAAACACTGAAGCTTTCTTT.

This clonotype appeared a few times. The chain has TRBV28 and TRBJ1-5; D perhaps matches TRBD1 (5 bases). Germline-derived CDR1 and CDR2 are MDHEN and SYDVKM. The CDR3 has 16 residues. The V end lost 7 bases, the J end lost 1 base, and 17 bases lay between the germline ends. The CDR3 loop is CASTSRGEGSNQPQHF. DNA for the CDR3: TGTGCCAGCACCTCCCGGGGGGAGGGAAGCAATCAGCCCCAGCATTTT.

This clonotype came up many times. CDR3 region: CASSGGQGFYGYTF. CDR3 nucleotide sequence: TGTGCCAGCAGTGGGGGACAGGGCTTCTATGGCTACACCTTC. The J gene is TRBJ1-2, the V gene TRBV2; TRBD1 matches 9 bases. The germline gives CDR1 SNHLY, CDR2 FYNNEI. V dropped 4 bases and J dropped 4; count of bases not matched to a gene: 4. The CDR3 is 14 amino acids.

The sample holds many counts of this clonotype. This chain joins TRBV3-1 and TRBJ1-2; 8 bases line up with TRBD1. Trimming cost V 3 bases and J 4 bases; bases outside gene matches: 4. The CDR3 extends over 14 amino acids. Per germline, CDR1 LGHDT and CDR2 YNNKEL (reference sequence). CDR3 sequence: CASSQDGTGYGYTF. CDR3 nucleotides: TGTGCCAGCAGCCAGGACGGGACAGGCTATGGCTACACCTTC.